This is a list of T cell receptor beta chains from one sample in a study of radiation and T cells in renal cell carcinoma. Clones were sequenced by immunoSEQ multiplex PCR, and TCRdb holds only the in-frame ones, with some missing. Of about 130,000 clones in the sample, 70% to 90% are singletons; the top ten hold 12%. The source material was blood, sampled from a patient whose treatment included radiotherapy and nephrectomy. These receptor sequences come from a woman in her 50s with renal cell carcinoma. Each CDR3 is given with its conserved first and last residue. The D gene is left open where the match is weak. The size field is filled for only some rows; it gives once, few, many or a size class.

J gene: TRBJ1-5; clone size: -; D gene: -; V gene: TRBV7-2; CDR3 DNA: TGTGCCAGCAGCTTAGAAGAGTCAGATAATCAGCCCCAGCATTTT; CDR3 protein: CASSLEESDNQPQHF
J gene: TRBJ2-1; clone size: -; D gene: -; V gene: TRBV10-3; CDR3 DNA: TGTGCCATCCAGGGGAATCAAGATGAGCAGTTCTTC; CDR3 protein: CAIQGNQDEQFF
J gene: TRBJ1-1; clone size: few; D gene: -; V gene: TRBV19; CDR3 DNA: TGTGCCAGTAGTAGGGAGGGATTGAACACTGAAGCTTTCTTT; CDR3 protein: CASSREGLNTEAFF
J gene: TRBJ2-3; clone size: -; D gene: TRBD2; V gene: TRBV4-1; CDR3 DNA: TGCGCCAGCAGCCTAAAGACTAGCGGGGGCCGCAGGCCGAGCACAGATACGCAGTATTTT; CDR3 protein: CASSLKTSGGRRPSTDTQYF
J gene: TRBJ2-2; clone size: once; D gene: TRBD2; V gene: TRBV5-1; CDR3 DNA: TGCGCCAGCAGCTTCGGGACTAGTGGCGGGGAGCTGTTTTTT; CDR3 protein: CASSFGTSGGELFF
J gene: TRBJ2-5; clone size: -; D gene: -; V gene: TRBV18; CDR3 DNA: TGTGCCAGCTCACCGGGAACGGGGGAGACCCAGTACTTC; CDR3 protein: CASSPGTGETQYF
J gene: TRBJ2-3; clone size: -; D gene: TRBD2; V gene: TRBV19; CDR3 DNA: TGTGCCAGTAGTCGGCTTTTGGGAAGCGGGGGGGGCACAGATACGCAGTATTTT; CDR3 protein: CASSRLLGSGGGTDTQYF
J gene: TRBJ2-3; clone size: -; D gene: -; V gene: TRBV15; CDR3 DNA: TGTGCCACCAGCAGTGTCACAGATACGCAGTATTTT; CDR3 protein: CATSSVTDTQYF
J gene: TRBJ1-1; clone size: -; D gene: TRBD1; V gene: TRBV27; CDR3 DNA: TGTGCCAGCAGTGCTGGACAGGGGGGGTTGAGGAACACTGAAGCTTTCTTT; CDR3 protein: CASSAGQGGLRNTEAFF
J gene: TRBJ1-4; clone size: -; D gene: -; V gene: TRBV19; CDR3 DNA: TGTGCCAGTAGTATGAGGCAGGGACCCACTAATGAAAAACTGTTTTTT; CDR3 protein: CASSMRQGPTNEKLFF
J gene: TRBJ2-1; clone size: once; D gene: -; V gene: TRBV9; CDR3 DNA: TGTGCCAGCAGCGTAGACTTGGCTGAGTACAATGAGCAGTTCTTC; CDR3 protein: CASSVDLAEYNEQFF
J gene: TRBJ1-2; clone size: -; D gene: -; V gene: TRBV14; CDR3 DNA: TGTGCCAGCAGCCAAGGGGGCAGAAGCTACTATGGCTACACCTTC; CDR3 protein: CASSQGGRSYYGYTF
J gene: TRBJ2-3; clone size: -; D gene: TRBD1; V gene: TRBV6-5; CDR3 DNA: TGTGCCAGCAGTTCACGGGACAGGGTTGGCACAGATACGCAGTATTTT; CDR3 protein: CASSSRDRVGTDTQYF
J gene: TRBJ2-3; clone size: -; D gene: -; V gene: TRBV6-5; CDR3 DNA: TGTGCCAGCTCCCCGCACGAGGGAGGAACAGATACGCAGTATTTT; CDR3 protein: CASSPHEGGTDTQYF
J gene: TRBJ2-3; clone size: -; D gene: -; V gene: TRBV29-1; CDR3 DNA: TGCAGCGTTGAACTAACTGGCACAGATACGCAGTATTTT; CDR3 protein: CSVELTGTDTQYF
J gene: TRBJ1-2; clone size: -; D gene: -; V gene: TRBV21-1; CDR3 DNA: TGTGCCAGCAGCACCCCACGGGACGGGGGTTTGTTCCCTAACTATGGCTACACCTTC; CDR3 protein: CASSTPRDGGLFPNYGYTF
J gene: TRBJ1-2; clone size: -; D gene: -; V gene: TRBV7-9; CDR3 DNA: TGTGCCAGCAGCCCGGACGGTCTGGGAGGCTACACCTTC; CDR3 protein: CASSPDGLGGYTF
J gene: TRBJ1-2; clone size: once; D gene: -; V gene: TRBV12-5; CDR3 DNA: TGTGCTAGTGGTTTGGTACGGGGCGTTAGGACAGCCTACTATGGCTACACCTTC; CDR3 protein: CASGLVRGVRTAYYGYTF
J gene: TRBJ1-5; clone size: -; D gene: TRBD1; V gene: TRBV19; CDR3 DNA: TGTGCCAGTAGTTTATATCGGACAGGGGAAATTCAGCCCCAGCATTTT; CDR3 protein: CASSLYRTGEIQPQHF
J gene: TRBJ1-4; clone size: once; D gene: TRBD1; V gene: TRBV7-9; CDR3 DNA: TGTGCCAGCAGTGGGACAGGGGATAATGAAAAACTGTTTTTT; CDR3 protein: CASSGTGDNEKLFF
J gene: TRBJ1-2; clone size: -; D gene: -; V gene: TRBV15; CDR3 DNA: TGTGCCACCAGCAGGGCGGGGCTCTATGGCTACACCTTC; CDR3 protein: CATSRAGLYGYTF
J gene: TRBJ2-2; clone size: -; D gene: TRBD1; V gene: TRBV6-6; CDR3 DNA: TGTGCCAGCAGACATGGGACAGGGAATACCGGGGAGCTGTTTTTT; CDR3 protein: CASRHGTGNTGELFF
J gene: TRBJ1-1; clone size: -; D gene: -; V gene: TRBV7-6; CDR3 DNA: TGTGCCAGCAGCTTAGACCCCAGCACTGAAGCTTTCTTT; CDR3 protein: CASSLDPSTEAFF
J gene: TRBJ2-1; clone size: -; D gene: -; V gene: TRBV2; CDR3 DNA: TGTGCCAGCAGTGAGGGCAGGGTAGATGAGCAGTTCTTC; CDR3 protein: CASSEGRVDEQFF
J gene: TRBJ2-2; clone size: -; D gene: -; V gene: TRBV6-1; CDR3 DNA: TGTGCCAGCACCTTGGGGGGCGTTAAATCCGGGGAGCTGTTTTTT; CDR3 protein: CASTLGGVKSGELFF
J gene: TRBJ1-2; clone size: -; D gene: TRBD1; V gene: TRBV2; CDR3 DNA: TGTGCCAGCAGTCAGACAGGGGGCAATGGCTACACCTTC; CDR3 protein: CASSQTGGNGYTF
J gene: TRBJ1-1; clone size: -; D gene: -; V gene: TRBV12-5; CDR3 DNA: TGTGCTAGTGCCTACTTGGGGAACACTGAAGCTTTCTTT; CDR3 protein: CASAYLGNTEAFF
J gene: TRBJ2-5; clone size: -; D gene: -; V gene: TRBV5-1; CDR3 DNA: TGCGCCAGCGCACTCGGGGAGACCCAGTACTTC; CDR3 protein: CASALGETQYF
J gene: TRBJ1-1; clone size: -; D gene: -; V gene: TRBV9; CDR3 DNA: TGTGCCAGCAGCTCCTCAGGGTCGAACACTGAAGCTTTCTTT; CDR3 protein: CASSSSGSNTEAFF
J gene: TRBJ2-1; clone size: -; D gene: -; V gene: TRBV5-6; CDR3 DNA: TGTGCCAGCAGCTTGGGCTGGACAGTCGGGGTCAATGAGCAGTTCTTC; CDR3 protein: CASSLGWTVGVNEQFF
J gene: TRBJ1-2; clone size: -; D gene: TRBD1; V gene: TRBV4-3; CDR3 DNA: TGCGCCAGCAGCCAAGACGTTCAGGGGGACTATGGCTACACCTTC; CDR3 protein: CASSQDVQGDYGYTF
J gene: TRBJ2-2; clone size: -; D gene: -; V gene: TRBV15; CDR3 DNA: TGTGCCACCAAAGGGGCTTCAGGGTACACCGGGGAGCTGTTTTTT; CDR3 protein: CATKGASGYTGELFF
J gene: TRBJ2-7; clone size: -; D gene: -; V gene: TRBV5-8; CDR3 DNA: TGTGCCAGCAGCTTGTTTGGGGTCTACGAGCAGTACTTC; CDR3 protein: CASSLFGVYEQYF
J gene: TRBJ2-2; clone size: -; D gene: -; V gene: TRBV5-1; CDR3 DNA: TGCGCCAGCAGCTTGGGGGCGACTAGAGCCGGGGAGCTGTTTTTT; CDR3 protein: CASSLGATRAGELFF
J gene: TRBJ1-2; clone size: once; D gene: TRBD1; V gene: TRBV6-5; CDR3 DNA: TGTGCCAGCCTCCCCCGGGGACAGAACTATGGCTACACCTTC; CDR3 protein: CASLPRGQNYGYTF
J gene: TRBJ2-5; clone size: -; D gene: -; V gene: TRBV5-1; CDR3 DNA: TGCGCCAGCAGCTTGTTGTCAGGGATGGAGACCCAGTACTTC; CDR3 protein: CASSLLSGMETQYF
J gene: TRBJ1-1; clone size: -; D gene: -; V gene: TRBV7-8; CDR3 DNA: TGTGCCAGCAGCTTAGGGCCGGGGAACACTGAAGCTTTCTTT; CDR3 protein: CASSLGPGNTEAFF
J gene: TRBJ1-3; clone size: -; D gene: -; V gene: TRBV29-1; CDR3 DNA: TGCAGCGTTGAGACAAGCTCTGGAAACACCATATATTTT; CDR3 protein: CSVETSSGNTIYF
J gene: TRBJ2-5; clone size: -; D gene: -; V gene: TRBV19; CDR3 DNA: TGTGCCAGTAGTATAGATCCAGGGGGAGGATTGGAGACCCAGTACTTC; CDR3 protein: CASSIDPGGGLETQYF
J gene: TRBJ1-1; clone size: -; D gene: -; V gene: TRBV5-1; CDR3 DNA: TGCGCCAGCAGCTTGAACGGACGCAAGAATGAAGCTTTCTTT; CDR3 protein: CASSLNGRKNEAFF
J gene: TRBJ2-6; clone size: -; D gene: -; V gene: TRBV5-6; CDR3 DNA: TGTGCCAGCAGCTTCTCTGGGGCCAACGTCCTGACTTTC; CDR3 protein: CASSFSGANVLTF
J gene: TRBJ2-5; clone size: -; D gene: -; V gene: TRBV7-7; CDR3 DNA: TGTGCTAGCAGCTTACGGGGCTTACAAGAGACCCAGTACTTC; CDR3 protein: CASSLRGLQETQYF
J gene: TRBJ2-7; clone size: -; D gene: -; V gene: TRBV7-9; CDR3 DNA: TGTGCCAGCAGCTTCGCCGGGTCAACAGGGTTGAAGCCCTACGAGCAGTACTTC; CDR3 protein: CASSFAGSTGLKPYEQYF
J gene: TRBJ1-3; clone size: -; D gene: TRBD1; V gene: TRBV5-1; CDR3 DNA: TGCGCCAGCAGCCGATTGACAGGGACCAGCTCTGGAAACACCATATATTTT; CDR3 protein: CASSRLTGTSSGNTIYF
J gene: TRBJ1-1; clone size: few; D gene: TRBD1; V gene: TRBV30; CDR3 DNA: TGTGCCTGGGGGGACAGGGCGAACACTGAAGCTTTCTTT; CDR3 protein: CAWGDRANTEAFF
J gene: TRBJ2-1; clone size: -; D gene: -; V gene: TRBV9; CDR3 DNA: TGTGCCAGCAGCGCGTCGGGCAGGGCGGCCTACAATGAGCAGTTCTTC; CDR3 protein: CASSASGRAAYNEQFF
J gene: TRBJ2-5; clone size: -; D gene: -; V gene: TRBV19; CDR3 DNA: TGTGCCAGTAGTATGCCGGGACCGACGGTGGTGGCCCAGTACTTC; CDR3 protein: CASSMPGPTVVAQYF
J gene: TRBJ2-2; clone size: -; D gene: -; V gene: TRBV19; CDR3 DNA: TGTGCCAGTAGAGGCGAAGCGAACACCGGGGAGCTGTTTTTT; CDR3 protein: CASRGEANTGELFF
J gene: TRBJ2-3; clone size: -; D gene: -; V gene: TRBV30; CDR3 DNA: TGTGCCTGGAGTAGGGGACTGGGGGCTGGGACAGATACGCAGTATTTT; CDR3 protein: CAWSRGLGAGTDTQYF
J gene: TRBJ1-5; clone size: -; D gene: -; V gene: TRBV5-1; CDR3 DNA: TGCGCCAGCAGCTTGGATTCCGATCAGCCCCAGCATTTT; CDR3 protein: CASSLDSDQPQHF
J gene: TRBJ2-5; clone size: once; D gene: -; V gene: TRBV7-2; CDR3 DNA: TGTGCCAGCAGCTTAGCACAGCTCCAAGAGACCCAGTACTTC; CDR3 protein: CASSLAQLQETQYF
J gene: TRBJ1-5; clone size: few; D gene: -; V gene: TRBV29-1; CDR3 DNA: TGCAGCGTGGGGGGCTCCGACGATCAGCCCCAGCATTTT; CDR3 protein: CSVGGSDDQPQHF
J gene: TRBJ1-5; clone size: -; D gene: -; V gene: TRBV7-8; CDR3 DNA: TGTGCCAGCAGCACCAACCGGGGCAATCAGCCCCAGCATTTT; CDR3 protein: CASSTNRGNQPQHF
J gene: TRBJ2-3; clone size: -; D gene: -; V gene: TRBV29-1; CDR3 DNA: TGCAGCGTTGAAGCCTCGACAGGATTGACTAGCACAGATACGCAGTATTTT; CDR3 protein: CSVEASTGLTSTDTQYF
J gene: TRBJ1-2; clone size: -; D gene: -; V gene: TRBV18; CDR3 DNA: TGTGCCAGCTCACCAGGGACCCCCTTGGGCTACACCTTC; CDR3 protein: CASSPGTPLGYTF
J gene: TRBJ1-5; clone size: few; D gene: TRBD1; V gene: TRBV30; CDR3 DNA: TGTGCCTGGAGTTTAAGGACAGGGAATCAGCCCCAGCATTTT; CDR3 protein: CAWSLRTGNQPQHF
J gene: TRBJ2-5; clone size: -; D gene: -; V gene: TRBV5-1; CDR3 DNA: TGCGCCAGCAGCCCCTACTTCGGGGGCAGTGGGGAGACCCAGTACTTC; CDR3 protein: CASSPYFGGSGETQYF
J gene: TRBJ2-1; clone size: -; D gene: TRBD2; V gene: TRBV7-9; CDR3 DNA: TGTGCCAGCAGACCCGGGACTAGCGGACTCAATGAGCAGTTCTTC; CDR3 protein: CASRPGTSGLNEQFF